This T cell receptor (beta chain) was sequenced during a study of post-analysis software for immune sequencing data. Study summary: Relapsing-remitting, secondary progressive and progressive-relapsing multiple sclerosis courses were included.

About this clonotype: Its antigen is as yet unknown.

The CDR3 extends over 14 amino acids. Trimming shortened V by 0 bases and J by 9 bases, and 17 bases separated the two germline ends. Per germline, CDR1 SQVTM and CDR2 ANQGSEA. Study-wide findings and caveats: Higher frequency in patients than in controls was seen for about five TRBV segments, with TRBV5-6, TRBV5-1 and TRBV20-1 among them.

Unique molecular identifiers had been added to the TCR beta cDNA libraries. TCRdb reprocessed the PCR reads via MiXCR and lists one record per CDR3 protein. Here the sample spans 600,000 to 700,000 distinct CDR3 sequences, about 60% being singletons. This TCR was sampled from a girl aged 2-9 years with multiple sclerosis. V and J are TRBV29-1 and TRBJ1-1; D remains ambiguous. The sequenced sample consisted of blood. Here the CDR3 reads CSVEDLAPMGKAFF. The CDR3 DNA is TGCAGCGTTGAAGATCTTGCACCTATGGGGAAAGCTTTCTTT.